The 18 T cell receptor beta chains given below trace back to one sample, sequenced in a study of blood T cells in healthy people across ages. Combining a sample-barcoded 5' primer with a J-beta primer mix, a second PCR ran for 7 to 11 cycles. In TCRdb, the 5' RACE reads were re-called with MiXCR into one record per CDR3 protein. The sample includes some 730,000 distinct CDR3 sequences, 22% of them seen just once. The specimen was blood. These receptors originate from a man between 65 and 80 years old in good health.

The chain joins TRBV24-1 to TRBJ1-2; 7 bases map to TRBD1. The V gene's germline CDR1 is KGHDR and CDR2 SFDVKD. CDR3 length: 15 amino acids. The J segment lost 5 bases and the V segment lost 3 bases, leaving 8 bases of the junction unmatched. The DNA of the CDR3 is TGTGCCACCAGTGATACCGGACAGGATCCATATGGCTACACCTTC. Its protein product is CATSDTGQDPYGYTF.

This clonotype was recorded a few times. The chain links TRBV7-2 to TRBJ1-4; 12 bases match TRBD1. Germline V lookup: CDR1 SGHTA, CDR2 FQGNSA. Trimming at V came to 1 base and at J to 8 bases, leaving 8 bases not matched to a gene. CDR3 length: 17 amino acids. CDR3 in DNA: TGTGCCAGCAGCTTAGTAGGGACAGGGGGCATGTGGGAAAAACTGTTTTTT. As protein: CASSLVGTGGMWEKLFF.

This clonotype was observed a few times. This chain uses TRBV19 with TRBJ2-6; 7 bases agree with TRBD1. The germline V gene encodes CDR1 LNHDA and CDR2 SQIVND (reference sequence). J gave up 2 bases and V 4 bases, and 2 bases lay outside the gene matches. The CDR3 is 15 amino acids. The CDR3 DNA reads TGTGCCAGTAGTAGAGGGGGCGCTGGGGCCAACGTCCTGACTTTC. It specifies CASSRGGAGANVLTF.

The chain combines TRBV20-1 with TRBJ2-1; TRBD1 aligns across 9 bases. V trimming: 5 bases; J trimming: 5 bases; junction bases outside the gene matches: 13. Germline loops: CDR1 DFQATT, CDR2 SNEGSKA (reference sequence). This CDR3 is 16 amino acids long. CDR3 coding DNA: TGCAGTGCTGCCCAAAGGAGGGACAGGGTCCACAATGAGCAGTTCTTC. Protein: CSAAQRRDRVHNEQFF.

This clonotype was seen only a few times. The chain has TRBV5-1 and TRBJ2-5; TRBD1 is a possible D gene (5 bases). This CDR3 has 16 amino acids. Trimming took off 7 bases at V and 3 bases at J, with 22 bases between the two ends. Looked up from germline, CDR1 is SGHRS and CDR2 is YFSETQ. Written as DNA, the CDR3 is TGCGCCAGCTGGTCATCGAGCGTCAGGGAAAAAGAGACCCAGTACTTC. Protein sequence: CASWSSSVREKETQYF.

The chain combines TRBV6-1 with TRBJ2-3; the D is unclear. Germline V gene lookup returns CDR1 MNHNS and CDR2 SASEGT. Between the trimmed V and J ends, which lost 7 bases and 2 bases, there was a span of 7 bases. The CDR3 loop spans 12 amino acids. The CDR3 region has the DNA TGTGCCAGCACTAGGGACACAGATACGCAGTATTTT. Translating gives CASTRDTDTQYF.

The V call is TRBV20-1, the J call TRBJ1-2; maybe TRBD1 (6 bases). The CDR3 extends over 13 amino acids. Germline-derived CDR1 and CDR2 are DFQATT and SNEGSKA (reference sequence). The V gene lost 6 bases and the J gene lost 3 bases, with 14 bases spanning the gap. This chain's CDR3 is CSAPGAADYGYTF. The CDR3 nucleotides are TGCAGTGCCCCAGGGGCGGCAGACTATGGCTACACCTTC.

The table lists this clonotype with a few counts. The chain links TRBV12-3 or TRBV12-4 to TRBJ1-1; TRBD1 matches 9 bases. V was clipped by 2 bases and J by 4 bases; unmatched bases: 5. The CDR3 consists of 15 residues. The CDR3 sequence is CASSLFGTGSTEAFF. The DNA for the CDR3 is TGTGCCAGCAGTTTATTTGGGACAGGGAGCACTGAAGCTTTCTTT.

The chain couples TRBV18 to TRBJ1-1; unclear D gene. This CDR3 has 12 amino acids. Per germline, CDR1 KGHSH and CDR2 LQKENI. V was clipped by 5 bases and J by 7 bases, with 11 bases between them. The CDR3: CASSETGNEAFF. The CDR3 nucleotides read TGTGCCAGCTCAGAGACGGGGAATGAAGCTTTCTTT.

J is TRBJ1-1 and V is TRBV12-5; D is undetermined. This CDR3 region has 13 residues. The germline gives CDR1 LGHNT, CDR2 FRNRAP. Trimming removed 5 bases from V and 7 bases from J, with 14 bases in between. The CDR3 nucleotides are TGTGCTAGTGGTCAAGCCCTTGGTCTTGAAGCTTTCTTT. Translated: CASGQALGLEAFF.

V and J are TRBV7-7 and TRBJ2-2, with 13 positions matching TRBD2. Germline-derived CDR1 and CDR2 are SSHAT and FNYEAQ (reference sequence). The CDR3 has 16 amino acids. After removal of 1 base from V and 7 bases from J, the junction contained 3 bases not matched to a gene. CDR3 amino acids: CASSLGTSGSGGELFF. Written as DNA, the CDR3 is TGTGCCAGCAGCTTAGGGACTAGCGGGAGTGGCGGGGAGCTGTTTTTT.

This clonotype was found a few times. The rearrangement joins TRBV10-3 to TRBJ1-1; no firm D call. This CDR3 is built from 15 residues. With 7 bases removed from V and 0 bases from J, the gap between germline ends came to 15 bases. Germline CDR1 and CDR2: ENHRY and SYGVKD. CDR3 DNA: TGTGCCATCAAGAGCTATGGAATAGTGAACACTGAAGCTTTCTTT. The encoded protein is CAIKSYGIVNTEAFF.

The chain links TRBV19 to TRBJ1-5; 8 nucleotides line up with TRBD1. The trim removed 6 bases at V and 7 bases at J, leaving 8 bases unmatched. This CDR3 has 14 amino acids. Germline CDR1 is LNHDA and CDR2 is SQIVND (reference sequence). This CDR3 is CASRSGGAGQPQHF. The DNA of the CDR3 is TGTGCCAGTAGGTCAGGGGGCGCGGGGCAGCCCCAGCATTTT.

To note about this clonotype: A junction boundary mismatches the germline segment, possibly from a read error. The chain employs TRBV28 and TRBJ2-7; D may be TRBD1 (5 bases). The CDR3 runs to 14 residues. Germline V CDR1 and CDR2: MDHEN, SYDVKM. CDR3: CTSSLRSGWYEQYF. For the CDR3, the DNA is TGTACCAGCAGTTTAAGGTCAGGGTGGTACGAGCAGTACTTC.

This clonotype was counted between two and nine times. This CDR3 reads CSVVTNTGADTQYF. The CDR3 coding sequence is TGCAGCGTTGTCACCAATACAGGGGCAGATACGCAGTATTTT. V gene TRBV29-1 combines with J gene TRBJ2-3; 7 nucleotides agree with TRBD1. V shed 4 bases and J 4 bases; nucleotides not matched to a gene: 8. Per the germline V gene, CDR1 is SQVTM and CDR2 is ANQGSEA. CDR3 length equals 14 residues.

The chain uses TRBV7-7 and TRBJ1-4; the D gene is possibly TRBD1 (6 bases). This CDR3 is 15 amino acids long. CDR1 and CDR2 from the germline V gene are SSHAT and FNYEAQ (reference sequence). V lost 5 bases and J 5 bases, leaving 15 bases between the germline ends. The CDR3 loop is CASSPTGTQNEKLFF. The CDR3 DNA is TGTGCCAGCAGCCCGACCGGGACACAGAATGAAAAACTGTTTTTT.

This clonotype was counted at least ten times. The CDR3 DNA sequence: TGTGCCAGTAGTATAGACCTACTAGCGGGAAGCTGGAATGAGCAGTTCTTC. It is translated as CASSIDLLAGSWNEQFF. V is TRBV19 and J is TRBJ2-1, with 10 bases fitting TRBD2. CDR1 LNHDA and CDR2 SQIVND come from the germline V gene (reference sequence). V lost 0 bases to trimming and J lost 7 bases; unmatched junction nucleotides: 9. CDR3 size: 17 residues.

The chain employs TRBV12-3 or TRBV12-4 and TRBJ2-5; 11 bases align to TRBD2. CDR3 size: 16 residues. Losses at the gene ends were 3 bases for V and 5 bases for J; bases not matched to a gene: 8. The CDR3 loop reads CASSFVAGGPKETQYF. CDR3 nucleotides: TGTGCCAGCAGTTTTGTAGCGGGAGGGCCTAAGGAGACCCAGTACTTC.